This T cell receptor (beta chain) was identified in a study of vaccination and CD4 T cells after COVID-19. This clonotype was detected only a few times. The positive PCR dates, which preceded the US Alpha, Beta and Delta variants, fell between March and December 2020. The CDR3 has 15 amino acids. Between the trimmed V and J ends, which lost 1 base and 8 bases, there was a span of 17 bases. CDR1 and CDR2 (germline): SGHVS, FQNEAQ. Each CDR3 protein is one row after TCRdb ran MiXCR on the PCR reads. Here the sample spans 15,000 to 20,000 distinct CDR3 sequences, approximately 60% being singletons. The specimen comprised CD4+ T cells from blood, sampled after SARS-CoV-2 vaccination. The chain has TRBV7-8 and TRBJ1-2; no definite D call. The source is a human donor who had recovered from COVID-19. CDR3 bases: TGTGCCAGCAGCTTAGGGCGTAGCAGTTGGGCCGGCTACACCTTC. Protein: CASSLGRSSWAGYTF.